This T cell receptor (beta chain) emerged from a study of response to subunit inactivated influenza vaccine. Study-wide findings and caveats: After each seasonal influenza vaccination, few new T cells are recruited, the authors suggested.

Germline assignment: CDR1 SNHLY and CDR2 FYNNEI. This CDR3 has 15 amino acids. V was pared by 3 bases and J by 6 bases, with 15 bases between. In TCRdb, the RT-PCR reads were re-called with MiXCR into one record per CDR3 protein. The data show about 780,000 distinct CDR3 sequences, approximately 17% seen once. This clonotype has more than one count but fewer than ten. Its target is unknown. This clonotype originated in a man aged 45-65 years who received an inactivated influenza vaccine. The chain carries TRBV2 and TRBJ1-5; D may be TRBD1 (6 bases). The material was PBMCs from blood, obtained roughly 5 days after vaccination. In nucleotides, the CDR3 is TGTGCCAGCAGTGAGATGGGGACACGGGGTCAGCCCCAGCATTTT. Its translation: CASSEMGTRGQPQHF. Full variable domain (missing parts from reference TRBV2 and TRBJ1-5): EPEVTQTPSHQVTQMGQEVILRCVPISNHLYFYWYRQILGQKVEFLVSFYNNEISEKSEIFDDQFSVERPDGSNFTLKIRSTKLEDSAMYFCASSEMGTRGQPQHFGDGTRLSIL.